This T cell receptor beta chain was documented in a study of T cell repertoires in cytomegalovirus infection. Study overall: Signatures in public TCR beta sequences pointed to both CMV infection and matching HLA type.

TCRdb independently ran MiXCR on the reads; one entry per CDR3 protein. The table has approximately 630,000 distinct CDR3 sequences, more than 20% seen once. Trimming left V 4 bases short and J 5 bases short, with 18 bases between. The CDR3 extends over 16 amino acids. Germline loops: CDR1 SGDLS, CDR2 YYNGEE. A word on this clonotype: What it binds is unknown.

General study points: Of the TCR beta families, the public ones yielded a cumulative frequency that identified carriers of CMV plus the relevant HLA. Ex vivo, HLA-C-restricted CMV-specific TCR beta clonotypes prevailed over the rest of the response.

This chain links TRBV9 with TRBJ2-2; no clear D gene. The sample consisted of CD8+ T cells from PBMCs. The TCR originated in a human donor in good health (CMV status not recorded). Some clones in this sample may be carry-over from other donors' samples. The CDR3 loop is CASSPPAGARTGELFF. DNA for the CDR3: TGTGCCAGCAGCCCTCCTGCCGGAGCGAGGACCGGGGAGCTGTTTTTT.